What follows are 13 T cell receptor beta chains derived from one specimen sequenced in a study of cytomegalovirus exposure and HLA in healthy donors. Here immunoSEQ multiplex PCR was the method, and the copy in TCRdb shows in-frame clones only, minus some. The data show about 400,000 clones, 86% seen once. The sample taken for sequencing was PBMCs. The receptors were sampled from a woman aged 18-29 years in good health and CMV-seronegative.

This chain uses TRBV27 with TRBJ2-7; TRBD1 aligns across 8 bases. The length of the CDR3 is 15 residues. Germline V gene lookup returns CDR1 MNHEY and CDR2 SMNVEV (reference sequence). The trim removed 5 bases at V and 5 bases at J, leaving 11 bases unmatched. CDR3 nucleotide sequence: TGTGCCAGCAGTACCCAGGGGGCTATCGTCCACGAGCAGTACTTC. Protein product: CASSTQGAIVHEQYF.

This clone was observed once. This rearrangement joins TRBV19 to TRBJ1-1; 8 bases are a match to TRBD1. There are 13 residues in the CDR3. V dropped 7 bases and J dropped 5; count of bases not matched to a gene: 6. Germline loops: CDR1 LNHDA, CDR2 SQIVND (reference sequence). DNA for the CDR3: TGTGCCAGTATTGACAGGGGTAGGACTGAAGCTTTCTTT. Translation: CASIDRGRTEAFF.

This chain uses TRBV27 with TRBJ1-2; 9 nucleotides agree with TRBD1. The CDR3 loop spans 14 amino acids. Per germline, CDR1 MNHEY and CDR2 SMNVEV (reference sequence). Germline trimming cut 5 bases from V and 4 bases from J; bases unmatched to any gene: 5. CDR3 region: CASSHRGLSYGYTF. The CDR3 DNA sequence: TGTGCCAGCAGTCACAGGGGGCTTAGCTATGGCTACACCTTC.

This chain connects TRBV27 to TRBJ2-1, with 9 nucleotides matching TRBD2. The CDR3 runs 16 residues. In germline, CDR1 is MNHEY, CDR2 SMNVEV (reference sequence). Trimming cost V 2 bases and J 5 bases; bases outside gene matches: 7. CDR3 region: CASSLIGLAGNNEQFF. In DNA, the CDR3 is TGTGCCAGCAGTTTAATTGGCCTAGCGGGGAACAATGAGCAGTTCTTC.

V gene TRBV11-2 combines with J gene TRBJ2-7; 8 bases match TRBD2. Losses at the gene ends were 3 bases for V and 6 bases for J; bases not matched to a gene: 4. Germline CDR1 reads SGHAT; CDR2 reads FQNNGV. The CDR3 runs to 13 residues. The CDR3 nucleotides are TGTGCCAGCAGCTTGCATGCGGGGGGCGAGCAGTACTTC. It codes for CASSLHAGGEQYF.

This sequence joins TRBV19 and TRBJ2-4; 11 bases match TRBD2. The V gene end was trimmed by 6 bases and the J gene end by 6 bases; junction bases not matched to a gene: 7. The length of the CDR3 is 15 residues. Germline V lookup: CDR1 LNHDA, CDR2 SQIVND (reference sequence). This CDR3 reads CASSFSGGARNIQYF. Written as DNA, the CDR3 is TGTGCCAGTAGCTTTAGCGGGGGGGCGAGAAACATTCAGTACTTC.

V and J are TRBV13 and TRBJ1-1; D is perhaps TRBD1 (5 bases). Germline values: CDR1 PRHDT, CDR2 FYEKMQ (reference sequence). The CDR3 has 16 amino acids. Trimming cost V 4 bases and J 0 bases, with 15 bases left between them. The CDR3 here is CASSSILDSMNTEAFF. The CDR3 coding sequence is TGTGCCAGCAGCTCCATCCTTGACAGCATGAACACTGAAGCTTTCTTT.

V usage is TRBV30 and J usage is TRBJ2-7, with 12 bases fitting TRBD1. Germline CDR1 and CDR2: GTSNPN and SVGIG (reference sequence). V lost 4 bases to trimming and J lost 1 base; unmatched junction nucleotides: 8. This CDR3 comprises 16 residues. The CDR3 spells CAWKGQGATRSYEQYF. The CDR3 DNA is TGTGCCTGGAAGGGACAGGGGGCAACACGATCCTACGAGCAGTACTTC.

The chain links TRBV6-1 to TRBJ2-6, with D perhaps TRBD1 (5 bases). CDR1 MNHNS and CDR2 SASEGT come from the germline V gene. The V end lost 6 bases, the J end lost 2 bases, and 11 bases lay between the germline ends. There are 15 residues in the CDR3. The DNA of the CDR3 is TGTGCCAGCAGGGCTACAGGAACTGGGGCCAACGTCCTGACTTTC. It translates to CASRATGTGANVLTF.

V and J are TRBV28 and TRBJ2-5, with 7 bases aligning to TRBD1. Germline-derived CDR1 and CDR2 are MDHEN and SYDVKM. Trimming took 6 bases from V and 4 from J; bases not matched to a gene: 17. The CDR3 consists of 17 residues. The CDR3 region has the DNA TGTGCCAGCAGAACACCCTCCTTCGGTAGGGGGCGAGAGACCCAGTACTTC. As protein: CASRTPSFGRGRETQYF.

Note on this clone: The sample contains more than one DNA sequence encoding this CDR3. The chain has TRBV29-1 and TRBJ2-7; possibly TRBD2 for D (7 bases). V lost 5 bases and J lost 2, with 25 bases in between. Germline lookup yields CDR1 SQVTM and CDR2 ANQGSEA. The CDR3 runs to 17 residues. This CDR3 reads CSVSGGDPPLVAYEQYF. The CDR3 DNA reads TGCAGCGTTTCGGGGGGCGATCCTCCGTTAGTCGCCTACGAGCAGTACTTC.

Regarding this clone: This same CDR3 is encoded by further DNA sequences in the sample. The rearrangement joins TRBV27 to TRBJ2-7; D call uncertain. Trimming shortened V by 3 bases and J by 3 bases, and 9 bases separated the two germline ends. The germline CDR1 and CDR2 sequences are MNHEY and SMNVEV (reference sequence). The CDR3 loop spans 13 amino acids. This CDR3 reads CASSLSRGYEQYF. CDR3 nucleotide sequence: TGTGCCAGCAGTTTGAGTCGAGGCTACGAGCAGTACTTC.

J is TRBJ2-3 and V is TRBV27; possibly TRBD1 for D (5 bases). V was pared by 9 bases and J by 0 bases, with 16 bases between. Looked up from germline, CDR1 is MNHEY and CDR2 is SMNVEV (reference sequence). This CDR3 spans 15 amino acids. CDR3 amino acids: CASVPTAGSTDTQYF. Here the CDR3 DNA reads TGTGCCAGTGTACCCACGGCAGGGAGCACAGATACGCAGTATTTT.